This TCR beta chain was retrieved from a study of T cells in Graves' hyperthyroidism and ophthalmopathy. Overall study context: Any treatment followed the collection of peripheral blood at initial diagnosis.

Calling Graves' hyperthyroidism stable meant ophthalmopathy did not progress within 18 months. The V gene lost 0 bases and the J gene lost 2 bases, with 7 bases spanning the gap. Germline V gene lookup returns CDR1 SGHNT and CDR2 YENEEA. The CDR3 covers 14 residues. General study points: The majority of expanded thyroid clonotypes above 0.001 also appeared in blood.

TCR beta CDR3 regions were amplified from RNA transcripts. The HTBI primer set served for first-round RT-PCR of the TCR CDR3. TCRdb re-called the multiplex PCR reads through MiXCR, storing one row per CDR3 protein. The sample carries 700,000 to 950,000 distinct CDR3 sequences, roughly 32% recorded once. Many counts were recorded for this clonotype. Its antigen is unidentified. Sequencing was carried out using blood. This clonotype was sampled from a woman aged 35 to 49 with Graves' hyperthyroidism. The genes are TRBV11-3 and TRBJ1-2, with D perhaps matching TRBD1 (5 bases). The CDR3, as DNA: TGTGCCAGCAGCTTAGACAGACAGAACTATGGCTACACCTTC. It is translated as CASSLDRQNYGYTF.